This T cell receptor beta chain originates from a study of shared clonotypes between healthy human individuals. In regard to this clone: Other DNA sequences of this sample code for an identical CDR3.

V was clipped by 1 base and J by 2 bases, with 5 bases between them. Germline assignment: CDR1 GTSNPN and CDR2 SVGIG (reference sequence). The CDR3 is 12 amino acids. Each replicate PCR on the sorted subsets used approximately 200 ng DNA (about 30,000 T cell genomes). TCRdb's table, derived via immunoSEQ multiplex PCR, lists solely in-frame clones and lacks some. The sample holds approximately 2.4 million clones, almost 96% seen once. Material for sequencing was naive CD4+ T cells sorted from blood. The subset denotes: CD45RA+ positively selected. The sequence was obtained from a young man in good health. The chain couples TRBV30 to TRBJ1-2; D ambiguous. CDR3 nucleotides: TGTGCCTGGAGTGCGGGCAACTATGGCTACACCTTC. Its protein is CAWSAGNYGYTF.